The clone carrying this TCR beta chain came up a few times. This entry belongs to a study of T cell repertoires in cytomegalovirus infection. TCRdb independently ran MiXCR on the reads; one entry per CDR3 protein. This table has some 450,000 distinct CDR3 sequences, approximately 31% appearing once. Trimming cost V 4 bases and J 7 bases, with 19 bases left between them. The V gene's germline CDR1 is SEHNR and CDR2 FQNEAQ (reference sequence). The CDR3 consists of 15 residues. This chain connects TRBV7-9 to TRBJ1-2; D not resolved. The sequence derives from a human donor in good health (CMV status not recorded). Some clones in this sample may be carry-over from other donors' samples. Sequenced: PBMCs. CDR3 amino acids: CASSSSKKASRGYTF. The CDR3 nucleotides are TGTGCCAGCAGCTCCTCGAAAAAGGCATCACGTGGCTACACCTTC.